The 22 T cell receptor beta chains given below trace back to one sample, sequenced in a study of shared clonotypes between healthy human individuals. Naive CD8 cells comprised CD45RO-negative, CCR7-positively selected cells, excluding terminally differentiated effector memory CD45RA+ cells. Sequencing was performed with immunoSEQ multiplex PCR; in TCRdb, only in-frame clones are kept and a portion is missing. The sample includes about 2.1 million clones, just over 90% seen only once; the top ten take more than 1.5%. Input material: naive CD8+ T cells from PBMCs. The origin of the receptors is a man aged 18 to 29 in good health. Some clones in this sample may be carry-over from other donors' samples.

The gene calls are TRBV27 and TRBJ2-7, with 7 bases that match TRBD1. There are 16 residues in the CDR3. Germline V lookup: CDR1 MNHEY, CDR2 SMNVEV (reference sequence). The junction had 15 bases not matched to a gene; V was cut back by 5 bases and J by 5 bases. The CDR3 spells CASSQTPGTVSHEQYF. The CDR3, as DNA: TGTGCCAGCAGTCAAACCCCCGGGACAGTATCCCACGAGCAGTACTTC.

The CDR3 nucleotides read TGTGCCAGCATTACCGAGAGGGGGAGAGAAGCTTTCTTT. Its protein is CASITERGREAFF. The chain carries TRBV6-5 and TRBJ1-1; tentative D call: TRBD1 (6 bases). V was trimmed by 7 bases and J by 8 bases, leaving 17 bases between them. Germline V gives CDR1 MNHEY, CDR2 SVGAGI. The CDR3 is 13 amino acids.

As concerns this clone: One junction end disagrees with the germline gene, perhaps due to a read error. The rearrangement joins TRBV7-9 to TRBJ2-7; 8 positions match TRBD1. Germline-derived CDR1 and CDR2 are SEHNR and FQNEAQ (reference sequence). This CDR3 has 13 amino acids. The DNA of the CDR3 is TGTGCCAGCAGCCCCGTGGTGGACAGGGCGAAAAGTTTC. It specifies CASSPVVDRAKSF.

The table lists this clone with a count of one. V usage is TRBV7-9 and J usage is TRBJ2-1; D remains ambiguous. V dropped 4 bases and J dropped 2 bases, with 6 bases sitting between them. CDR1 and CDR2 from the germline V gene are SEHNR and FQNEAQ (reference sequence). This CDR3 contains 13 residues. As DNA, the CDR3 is TGTGCCAGCAGCTCTAGTACCTACAATGAGCAGTTCTTC. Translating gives CASSSSTYNEQFF.

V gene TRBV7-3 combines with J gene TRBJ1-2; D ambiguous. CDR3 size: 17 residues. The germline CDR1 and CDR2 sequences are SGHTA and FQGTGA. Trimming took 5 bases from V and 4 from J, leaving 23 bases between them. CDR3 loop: CASSPTHPPGLGYGYTF. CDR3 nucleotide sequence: TGTGCCAGCAGCCCAACCCACCCCCCGGGGTTGGGCTATGGCTACACCTTC.

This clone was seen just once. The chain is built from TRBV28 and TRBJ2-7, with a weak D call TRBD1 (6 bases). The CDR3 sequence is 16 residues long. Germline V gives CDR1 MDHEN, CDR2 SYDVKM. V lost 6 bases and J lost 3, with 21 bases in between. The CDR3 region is CASSPRSRGMDYEQYF. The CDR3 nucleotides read TGTGCCAGCAGCCCTAGGTCCAGGGGTATGGACTACGAGCAGTACTTC.

The CDR3 spells CAWSVRYSNQPQHF. Written as DNA, the CDR3 is TGTGCCTGGAGTGTAAGGTATAGCAATCAGCCCCAGCATTTT. J is TRBJ1-5 and V is TRBV30; D is ambiguous. Germline V gene lookup returns CDR1 GTSNPN and CDR2 SVGIG (reference sequence). The ends were cut back, 0 bases at V and 0 bases at J, with 6 bases in the middle. CDR3 length: 14 residues. Using reference TRBV30 and TRBJ1-5 for the parts outside the CDR3, the full variable domain is SQTIHQWPATLVQPVGSPLSLECTVEGTSNPNLYWYRQAAGRGLQLLFYSVGIGQISSEVPQNLSASRPQDRQFILSSKKLLLSDSGFYLCAWSVRYSNQPQHFGDGTRLSIL.

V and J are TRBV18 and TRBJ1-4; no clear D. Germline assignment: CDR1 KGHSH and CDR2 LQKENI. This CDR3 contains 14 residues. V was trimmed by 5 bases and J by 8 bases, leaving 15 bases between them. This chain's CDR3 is CASSGGVLNEKLFF. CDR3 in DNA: TGTGCCAGCTCAGGCGGGGTGCTTAACGAAAAACTGTTTTTT.

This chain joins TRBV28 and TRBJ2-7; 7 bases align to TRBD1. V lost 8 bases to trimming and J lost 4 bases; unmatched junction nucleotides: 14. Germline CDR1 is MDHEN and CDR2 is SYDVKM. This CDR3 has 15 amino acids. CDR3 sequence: CASGLAFDRVYEQYF. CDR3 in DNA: TGTGCCAGCGGGTTAGCGTTTGACAGGGTGTACGAGCAGTACTTC.

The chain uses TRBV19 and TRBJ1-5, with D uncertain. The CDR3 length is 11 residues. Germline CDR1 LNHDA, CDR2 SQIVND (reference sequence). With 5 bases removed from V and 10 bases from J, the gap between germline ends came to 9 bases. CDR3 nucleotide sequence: TGTGCCAGTAGTTGGGGTGGACCCCAGCATTTT. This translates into CASSWGGPQHF.

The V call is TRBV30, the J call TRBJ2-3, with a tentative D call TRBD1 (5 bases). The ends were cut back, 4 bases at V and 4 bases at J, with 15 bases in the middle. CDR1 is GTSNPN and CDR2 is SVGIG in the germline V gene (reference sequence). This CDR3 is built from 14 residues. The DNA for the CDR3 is TGTGCCTGGAACTTAGGGGTGGCCCCAGATACGCAGTATTTT. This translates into CAWNLGVAPDTQYF.

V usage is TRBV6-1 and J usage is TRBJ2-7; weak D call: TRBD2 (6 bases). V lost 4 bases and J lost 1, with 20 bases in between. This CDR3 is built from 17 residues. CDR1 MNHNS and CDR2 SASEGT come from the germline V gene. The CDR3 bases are TGTGCCAGCAGTGCTCCCCAACGGGGGAGTTTGTCCTACGAGCAGTACTTC. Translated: CASSAPQRGSLSYEQYF.

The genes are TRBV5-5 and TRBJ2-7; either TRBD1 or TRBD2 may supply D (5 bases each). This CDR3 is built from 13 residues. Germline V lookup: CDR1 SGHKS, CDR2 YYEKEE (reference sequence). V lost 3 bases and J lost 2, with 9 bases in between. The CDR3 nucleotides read TGTGCCAGCAGCTGGGACGGTGCCTACGAGCAGTACTTC. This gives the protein CASSWDGAYEQYF.

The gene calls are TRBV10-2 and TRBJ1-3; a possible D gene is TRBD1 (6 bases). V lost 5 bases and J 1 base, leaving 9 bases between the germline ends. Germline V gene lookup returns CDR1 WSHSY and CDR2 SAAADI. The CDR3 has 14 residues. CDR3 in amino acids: CASSTGISGNTIYF. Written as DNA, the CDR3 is TGCGCCAGCAGTACAGGGATATCTGGAAACACCATATATTTT.

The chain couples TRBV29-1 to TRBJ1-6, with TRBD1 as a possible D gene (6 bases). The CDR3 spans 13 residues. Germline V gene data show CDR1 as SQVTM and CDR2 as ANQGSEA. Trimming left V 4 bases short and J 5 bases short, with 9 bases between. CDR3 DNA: TGCAGCGTTGGGACAGCCGATAATTCACCCCTCCACTTT. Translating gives CSVGTADNSPLHF.

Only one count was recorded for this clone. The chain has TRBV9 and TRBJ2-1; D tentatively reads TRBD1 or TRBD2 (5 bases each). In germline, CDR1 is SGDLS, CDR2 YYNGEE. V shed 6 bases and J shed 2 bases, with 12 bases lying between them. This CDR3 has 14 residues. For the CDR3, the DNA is TGTGCCAGCAACCTGGGGGAGACCTACAATGAGCAGTTCTTC. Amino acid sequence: CASNLGETYNEQFF. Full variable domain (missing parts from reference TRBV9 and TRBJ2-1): DSGVTQTPKHLITATGQRVTLRCSPRSGDLSVYWYQQSLDQGLQFLIQYYNGEERAKGNILERFSAQQFPDLHSELNLSSLELGDSALYFCASNLGETYNEQFFGPGTRLTVL.

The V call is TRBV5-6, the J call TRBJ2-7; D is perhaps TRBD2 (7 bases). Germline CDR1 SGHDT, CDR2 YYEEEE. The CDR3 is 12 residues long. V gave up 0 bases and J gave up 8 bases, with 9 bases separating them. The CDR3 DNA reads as TGTGCCAGCAGCTTGGAGGGGGGGCAGCAGTACTTC. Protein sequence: CASSLEGGQQYF.

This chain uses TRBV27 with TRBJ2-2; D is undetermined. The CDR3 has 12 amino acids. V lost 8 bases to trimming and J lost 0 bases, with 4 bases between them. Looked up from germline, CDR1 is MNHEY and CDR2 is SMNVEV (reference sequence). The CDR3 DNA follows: TGTGCCAGCGGGCCGAACACCGGGGAGCTGTTTTTT. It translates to CASGPNTGELFF.

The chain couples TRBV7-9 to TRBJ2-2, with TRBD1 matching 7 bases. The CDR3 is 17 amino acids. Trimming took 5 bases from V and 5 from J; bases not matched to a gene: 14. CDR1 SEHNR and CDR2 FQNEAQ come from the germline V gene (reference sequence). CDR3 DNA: TGTGCCAGCAGCCCGCCCGGTCAGGGGGTTTGGACCGGGGAGCTGTTTTTT. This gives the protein CASSPPGQGVWTGELFF.

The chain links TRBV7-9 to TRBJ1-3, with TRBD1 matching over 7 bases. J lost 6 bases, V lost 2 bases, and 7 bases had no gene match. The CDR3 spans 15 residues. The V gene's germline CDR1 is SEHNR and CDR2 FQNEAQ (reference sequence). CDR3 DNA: TGTGCCAGCAGCTTAACCACAGGGGAGGAAAACACCATATATTTT. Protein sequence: CASSLTTGEENTIYF.

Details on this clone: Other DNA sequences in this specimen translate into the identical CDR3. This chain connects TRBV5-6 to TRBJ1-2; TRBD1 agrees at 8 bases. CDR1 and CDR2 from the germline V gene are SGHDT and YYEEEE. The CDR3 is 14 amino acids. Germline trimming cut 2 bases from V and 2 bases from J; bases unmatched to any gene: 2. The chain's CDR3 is CASSLGTGNYGYTF. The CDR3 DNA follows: TGTGCCAGCAGCTTAGGGACAGGAAACTATGGCTACACCTTC.

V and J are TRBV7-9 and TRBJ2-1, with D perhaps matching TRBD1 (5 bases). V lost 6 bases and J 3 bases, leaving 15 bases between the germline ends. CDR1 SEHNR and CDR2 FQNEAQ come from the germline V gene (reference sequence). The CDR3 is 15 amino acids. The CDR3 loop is CASSRVKGNYNEQFF. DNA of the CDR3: TGTGCCAGCAGTCGAGTGAAGGGGAACTACAATGAGCAGTTCTTC. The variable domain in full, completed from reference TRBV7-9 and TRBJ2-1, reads DTGVSQNPRHKITKRGQNVTFRCDPISEHNRLYWYRQTLGQGPEFLTYFQNEAQLEKSRLLSDRFSAERPKGSFSTLEIQRTEQGDSAMYLCASSRVKGNYNEQFFGPGTRLTVL.